Following are 25 T cell receptor beta chains from one sample sequenced in a study of TIL therapy for anti-PD-1-resistant metastatic lung cancer. The time point is: pre-treatment sample, taken before nivolumab and TIL therapy. The libraries were made with immunoSEQ v3. Libraries were prepared by immunoSEQ multiplex PCR; TCRdb keeps only in-frame clonotypes and omits some of them. The table has tens of thousands of clones, 70% to 85% seen once. The sequencing used blood, collected at baseline. These receptors came from a woman between 30 and 80 years old with non-small cell lung cancer.

The rearrangement links TRBV29-1 to TRBJ1-2; TRBD1 matches at 8 bases. Germline lookup yields CDR1 SQVTM and CDR2 ANQGSEA. The CDR3 covers 13 residues. Trimming took 4 bases from V and 5 from J; bases not matched to a gene: 6. CDR3 sequence: CSVARQGLYGYTF. CDR3 nucleotide sequence: TGCAGCGTTGCACGACAGGGGTTGTATGGCTACACCTTC.

V and J are TRBV29-1 and TRBJ1-5; perhaps TRBD1 as D (6 bases). Germline values: CDR1 SQVTM, CDR2 ANQGSEA. Trimming pared 4 bases from V and 2 bases from J, leaving 9 bases between. This CDR3 is 13 amino acids long. The CDR3 DNA follows: TGCAGCGTTGGATCAGGGGGCAATCAGCCCCAGCATTTT. As protein: CSVGSGGNQPQHF.

The rearrangement links TRBV28 to TRBJ1-5, with TRBD1 identical over 8 bases. Trimming removed 6 bases from V and 6 bases from J; junction bases left unmatched: 7. The CDR3 covers 14 residues. Germline CDR1 MDHEN, CDR2 SYDVKM. Here the CDR3 reads CASSPGTGGQPQHF. CDR3 bases: TGTGCCAGCAGCCCCGGGACAGGAGGTCAGCCCCAGCATTTT.

This clone has a single count. The V and J genes are TRBV4-1 and TRBJ1-2, with 7 bases fitting TRBD1. CDR3 length: 14 amino acids. CDR1 is MGHRA, CDR2 YSYEKL, per germline. V lost 7 bases to trimming and J lost 5 bases; unmatched junction nucleotides: 10. The CDR3 nucleotides are TGCGCCAGCAACAGAGGGGGCTTAGGGTATGGCTACACCTTC. Protein sequence: CASNRGGLGYGYTF.

Of note for this clone: Germline is not matched at one junction end, which may reflect a read error. The rearrangement uses TRBV11-2 and TRBJ2-7; 8 bases line up with TRBD1. Germline loops: CDR1 SGHAT, CDR2 FQNNGV. The CDR3 has 13 residues. The CDR3 region is CASSHTTGVSWRF. The CDR3 bases are TGTGCCAGCAGCCACACGACAGGGGTTTCATGGAGGTTC. Full variable domain (outside the CDR3, taken from reference TRBV11-2 and TRBJ2-7): EAGVAQSPRYKIIEKRQSVAFWCNPISGHATLYWYQQILGQGPKLLIQFQNNGVVDDSQLPKDRFSAERLKGVDSTLKIQPAKLEDSAVYLCASSHTTGVSWRFGPGTRLTVT.

The CDR3 coding sequence is TGTGCCAGCAGCTTGTGGGGCAAGGGGGGGGCAGATACGCAGTATTTT. Translation: CASSLWGKGGADTQYF. This chain joins TRBV5-4 and TRBJ2-3; tentative D call: TRBD2 (7 bases). The CDR3 totals 16 residues. Per the germline V gene, CDR1 is SGHNT and CDR2 is YYREEE (reference sequence). Deletions cut 1 base from V and 4 bases from J, with 16 bases between.

The rearrangement links TRBV28 to TRBJ1-1; 8 positions match TRBD1. Germline-derived CDR1 and CDR2 are MDHEN and SYDVKM. V trimming: 4 bases; J trimming: 4 bases; junction bases outside the gene matches: 8. The CDR3 is 15 residues long. The DNA for the CDR3 is TGTGCCAGCAGTTCGCAGGGGGCGGAGGGCACTGAAGCTTTCTTT. It specifies CASSSQGAEGTEAFF.

The chain is built from TRBV6-5 and TRBJ2-7, with D possibly being TRBD1 (6 bases). Trimming stripped 2 bases from V and 3 bases from J, with 14 bases between. Germline V gene lookup returns CDR1 MNHEY and CDR2 SVGAGI. The CDR3 is 15 residues long. Here the CDR3 reads CASSYGATGSYEQYF. The CDR3 DNA follows: TGTGCCAGCAGTTACGGGGCTACAGGGAGCTACGAGCAGTACTTC.

This clone showed up just a few times. The rearrangement joins TRBV5-5 to TRBJ1-3; D not certain. The V end lost 4 bases, the J end lost 0 bases, and 8 bases lay between the germline ends. This CDR3 spans 14 amino acids. CDR1 SGHKS and CDR2 YYEKEE come from the germline V gene (reference sequence). The CDR3 sequence is CASSITSSGNTIYF. Here the CDR3 DNA reads TGTGCCAGCAGCATTACTAGCTCTGGAAACACCATATATTTT. Full variable domain (missing parts from reference TRBV5-5 and TRBJ1-3): DAGVTQSPTHLIKTRGQQVTLRCSPISGHKSVSWYQQVLGQGPQFIFQYYEKEERGRGNFPDRFSARQFPNYSSELNVNALLLGDSALYLCASSITSSGNTIYFGEGSWLTVV.

The sample holds one count of this clone. The V and J genes are TRBV27 and TRBJ2-1, with 8 bases fitting TRBD2. V shed 2 bases, J shed 4 bases, and the junction held 13 bases outside the gene matches. Germline assignment: CDR1 MNHEY and CDR2 SMNVEV (reference sequence). There are 18 residues in the CDR3. The CDR3 DNA sequence: TGTGCCAGCAGTTTAGGGCTAGCGGGTGCCGCAGGGTACAATGAGCAGTTCTTC. This sequence encodes CASSLGLAGAAGYNEQFF.

The sample holds a few counts of this clone. V and J are TRBV9 and TRBJ1-1; 9 positions agree with TRBD1. Germline V CDR1 and CDR2: SGDLS, YYNGEE. The V segment lost 0 bases and the J segment 8 bases; nucleotides outside the gene matches: 2. This CDR3 spans 13 amino acids. As DNA, the CDR3 is TGTGCCAGCAGCGTAGAGGGGACAGGGGAAGCTTTCTTT. This gives the protein CASSVEGTGEAFF.

The chain employs TRBV29-1 and TRBJ1-4; D not certain. The ends were cut back, 4 bases at V and 0 bases at J, with 6 bases in the middle. CDR1 and CDR2 from the germline V gene are SQVTM and ANQGSEA. The CDR3 contains 13 residues. The CDR3 region is CSVGAATNEKLFF. CDR3 bases: TGCAGCGTTGGGGCGGCAACTAATGAAAAACTGTTTTTT.

The chain couples TRBV6-6 to TRBJ1-1; no firm D call. The CDR3 is 13 residues long. V lost 6 bases, J lost 2 bases, and 10 bases lay in between. Germline CDR1 MNHNY, CDR2 SVGAGI (reference sequence). As DNA, the CDR3 is TGTGCCAGCAGCTTAAAAAAAAACACTGAAGCTTTCTTT. It translates to CASSLKKNTEAFF.

This chain links TRBV14 with TRBJ2-5; D remains ambiguous. The CDR3 runs 13 residues. CDR1 is SGHDN and CDR2 is FVKESK in the germline V gene. With 6 bases removed from V and 1 base from J, the gap between germline ends came to 9 bases. The DNA for the CDR3 is TGTGCCAGCAGTGGGCAGCTCCAAGAGACCCAGTACTTC. Its protein is CASSGQLQETQYF.

The chain combines TRBV9 with TRBJ2-1, with D possibly TRBD1 on 6 matching bases. Germline V gene lookup returns CDR1 SGDLS and CDR2 YYNGEE. The V end was cut by 0 bases, the J end by 6 bases, with 13 bases between. The CDR3 spans 15 residues. CDR3 amino acids: CASSVAPGQSNEQFF. In nucleotides, the CDR3 is TGTGCCAGCAGCGTAGCTCCAGGACAGTCCAATGAGCAGTTCTTC.

The CDR3 bases are TGTGCCAGCAGCCTCGGCAGGGCTAGCGGGACCCGTGGAGATACGCAGTATTTT. Translating it yields CASSLGRASGTRGDTQYF. This chain joins TRBV11-3 and TRBJ2-3; 9 bases line up with TRBD2. CDR1 is SGHNT, CDR2 YENEEA, per germline. Germline trimming cut 5 bases from V and 5 bases from J; bases unmatched to any gene: 17. The CDR3 length is 18 residues.

The chain is built from TRBV11-2 and TRBJ2-4, with D perhaps matching TRBD1 (5 bases). CDR3 length: 17 amino acids. CDR1 and CDR2 from the germline V gene are SGHAT and FQNNGV. Trimming left V 2 bases short and J 0 bases short, with 14 bases between. CDR3 in amino acids: CASSLLQGTLAKNIQYF. CDR3 DNA sequence: TGTGCCAGCAGCTTATTGCAGGGCACACTAGCCAAAAACATTCAGTACTTC.

The CDR3, as DNA: TGCGCCAGCAGCTTGGCTCCGGGCCTAGGGACTGAAGCTTTCTTT. Its protein is CASSLAPGLGTEAFF. V gene TRBV5-1 combines with J gene TRBJ1-1; D remains ambiguous. Trimming pared 0 bases from V and 5 bases from J, leaving 14 bases between. The CDR3 runs to 15 residues. The germline V gene encodes CDR1 SGHRS and CDR2 YFSETQ.

The table lists this clone with a count of one. The gene calls are TRBV6-6 and TRBJ2-6; 7 bases align to TRBD1. Losses at the gene ends were 8 bases for V and 0 bases for J; bases not matched to a gene: 4. The CDR3 sequence is 15 residues long. Germline CDR1 and CDR2: MNHNY and SVGAGI (reference sequence). CDR3 sequence (DNA): TGTGCCAGCCGGGACAGCCTCTCTGGGGCCAACGTCCTGACTTTC. The encoded protein is CASRDSLSGANVLTF.

This chain connects TRBV28 to TRBJ2-7, with 7 bases that match TRBD2. V lost 11 bases and J lost 2; bases outside the gene matches: 6. The CDR3 is 12 residues long. Germline loops: CDR1 MDHEN, CDR2 SYDVKM. The CDR3 DNA is TGTGCCGCCCCGGGAGGCACCTACGAGCAGTACTTC. As protein: CAAPGGTYEQYF.

The chain joins TRBV11-2 to TRBJ1-2, with 7 bases lining up with TRBD1. The trim removed 5 bases at V and 4 bases at J, leaving 4 bases unmatched. The CDR3 runs to 13 residues. Germline CDR1 is SGHAT and CDR2 is FQNNGV. CDR3 sequence reads: CASSGTVIYGYTF. The CDR3 nucleotides are TGTGCCAGCAGCGGGACAGTGATCTATGGCTACACCTTC.

This clone was seen only a few times. This rearrangement joins TRBV10-3 to TRBJ1-2, with a weak D call TRBD1 (6 bases). CDR1 is ENHRY, CDR2 SYGVKD, per germline. The V and J ends lost 3 bases and 3 bases respectively, with 8 bases between them. The CDR3 is 13 residues long. CDR3 sequence reads: CAISDEGDYGYTF. In DNA form, the CDR3 reads TGTGCCATCAGTGACGAGGGGGACTATGGCTACACCTTC.

J is TRBJ2-7 and V is TRBV5-1; D unclear. The CDR3 loop spans 15 amino acids. In germline, CDR1 is SGHRS, CDR2 YFSETQ. V lost 0 bases and J 2 bases, leaving 12 bases between the germline ends. The CDR3 protein is CASSLESFLPYEQYF. For the CDR3, the DNA is TGCGCCAGCAGCTTGGAAAGTTTTCTGCCCTACGAGCAGTACTTC.

The V gene is TRBV19, the J gene TRBJ2-7, with D tentatively TRBD1 (6 bases). V dropped 2 bases and J dropped 2 bases, with 10 bases sitting between them. Germline loops: CDR1 LNHDA, CDR2 SQIVND (reference sequence). The CDR3 loop spans 14 amino acids. This CDR3 reads CASSITWGPYEQYF. Written as DNA, the CDR3 is TGTGCCAGTAGTATAACATGGGGGCCCTACGAGCAGTACTTC.

The rearrangement joins TRBV19 to TRBJ2-5, with 13 bases lining up with TRBD2. V lost 0 bases to trimming and J lost 3 bases; unmatched junction nucleotides: 10. The germline V gene has CDR1 LNHDA and CDR2 SQIVND (reference sequence). There are 19 residues in the CDR3. The CDR3 here is CASSIEPPGLAGYKETQYF. The CDR3 coding sequence is TGTGCCAGTAGTATAGAGCCTCCGGGACTAGCGGGATATAAAGAGACCCAGTACTTC.